Listed here is a single T cell receptor beta chain. Its antigen is not known. V lost 3 bases to trimming and J lost 4 bases, with 16 bases between them. This CDR3 spans 16 amino acids. Germline V gene sequence: CDR1 LNHDA, CDR2 SQIVND (reference sequence). Researchers ran the PCR with 60 Vbeta and 13 Jbeta primers. As handled by the study authors: In a later analysis, around 10 million of 83 million or so unique beta chains occurred in at least two donors. The data were produced by immunoSEQ multiplex PCR, yet TCRdb's version contains in-frame clones alone and is incomplete. That table gives V, J and clone size, and the DNA gave D and trimming. The data hold over 150,000 clones, with over 75% observed a single time. The data derive from a study of cytomegalovirus exposure and HLA in healthy donors. Overall study results and limits: Analysis performed later showed TCR beta chains linked to HLA being more clonally expanded than equally common others. Further analysis was carried out later, and it showed several of the most significant clusters appearing linked to common viral pathogens.

Sequences were obtained from PBMCs. The chain uses TRBV19 and TRBJ2-1; no reliable D call. This sequence was found in a girl under three years old in good health and CMV-seronegative. CDR3 sequence reads: CASSIYAAFPYNEQFF. The CDR3 DNA sequence: TGTGCCAGTAGTATTTATGCGGCTTTCCCTTACAATGAGCAGTTCTTC.